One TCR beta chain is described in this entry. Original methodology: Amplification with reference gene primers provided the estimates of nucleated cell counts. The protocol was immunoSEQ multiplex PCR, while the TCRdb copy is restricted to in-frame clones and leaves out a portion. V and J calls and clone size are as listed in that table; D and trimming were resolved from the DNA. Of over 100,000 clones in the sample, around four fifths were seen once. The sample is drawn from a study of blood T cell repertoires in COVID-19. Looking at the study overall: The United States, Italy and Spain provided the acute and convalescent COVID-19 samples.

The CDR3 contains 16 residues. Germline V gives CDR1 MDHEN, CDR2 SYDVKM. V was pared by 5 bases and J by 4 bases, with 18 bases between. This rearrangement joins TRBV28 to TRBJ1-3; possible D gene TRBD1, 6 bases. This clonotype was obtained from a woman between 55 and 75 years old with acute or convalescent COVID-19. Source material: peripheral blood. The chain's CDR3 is CASSLHSGDQGNTIYF. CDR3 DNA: TGTGCCAGCAGTCTGCACTCAGGGGATCAAGGAAACACCATATATTTT.